This TCR beta chain was identified in a study of pediatric ulcerative colitis. Turning to the study itself: Ulcerative colitis patients had pancolitis or left-sided colitis, with confirming histology. Findings and limits, study-wide: Total lymphocyte DNA, not sorted subsets, was the template. Blood-rectal clonal overlap within each person was significantly higher in ulcerative colitis patients than controls. Two rectal clonotypes were found only in ulcerative colitis patients, all of them.

Profiled with immunoSEQ multiplex PCR; TCRdb holds only in-frame clones, not every one. The sample has 65,000 or so clones; 86% are singletons. V lost 4 bases and J 6 bases, leaving 13 bases between the germline ends. The CDR3 extends over 14 amino acids. Per germline, CDR1 SGDLS and CDR2 YYNGEE. Concerning this clone: Its antigen is undetermined.

This receptor was taken from a boy aged 5 to 17 with severe ulcerative colitis. J is TRBJ2-2 and V is TRBV9; no reliable D call. Sequences were obtained from blood. The CDR3 DNA reads as TGTGCCAGCAGCAGGGCTCCCATTCCCGGGGAGCTGTTTTTT. Encoded protein: CASSRAPIPGELFF.